Shown below are 23 T cell receptor beta chains from a single sample sequenced in a study of CD8+ T cells in alopecia areata. RNA, once extracted, was reverse transcribed into cDNA for use as the sequencing template. Sequencing used immunoSEQ multiplex PCR; TCRdb keeps in-frame clones, though not all of them. The table shows 100,000 to 150,000 clones, with about 57% occurring only once. Here the sequenced sample was CD4+ T cells sorted from blood, taken at week 0. The receptors were gathered from a human donor with alopecia areata.

This clone was seen only a few times. The V call is TRBV7-2, the J call TRBJ2-5; D possibly corresponds to TRBD1 (5 bases). Trimming removed 1 base from V and 3 bases from J, with 12 bases in between. The CDR3 has 15 amino acids. Germline lookup yields CDR1 SGHTA and CDR2 FQGNSA. The CDR3 region has the DNA TGTGCCAGCAGCTTAGACAGGCTATTGGAAGAGACCCAGTACTTC. The encoded protein is CASSLDRLLEETQYF.

V is TRBV7-6 and J is TRBJ2-3; possible D gene TRBD2, 5 bases. The ends were cut back, 3 bases at V and 10 bases at J, with 11 bases in the middle. Per germline, CDR1 SGHVS and CDR2 FNYEAQ. CDR3 length: 12 amino acids. Written as DNA, the CDR3 is TGTGCCAGCAGCTTGGACTTCGGGTCGCAGTATTTT. Amino acids: CASSLDFGSQYF.

V usage is TRBV29-1 and J usage is TRBJ1-2; D perhaps matches TRBD1 (6 bases). The germline V and J ends were trimmed by 6 bases and 7 bases, with 18 bases remaining between them. CDR3 length: 13 amino acids. Germline CDR1 reads SQVTM; CDR2 reads ANQGSEA. The CDR3: CSVRGAGELGYTF. The CDR3 coding sequence is TGCAGCGTCAGGGGAGCAGGGGAGCTTGGCTACACCTTC.

This clone was counted only a few times. V usage is TRBV4-3 and J usage is TRBJ2-6; D is ambiguous. V shed 1 base and J shed 2 bases, with 0 bases lying between them. Germline CDR1 is LGHNA and CDR2 is YSLEER. This CDR3 region has 13 residues. CDR3 nucleotides: TGCGCCAGCAGCCAAGCTGGGGCCAACGTCCTGACTTTC. Translated: CASSQAGANVLTF.

The chain couples TRBV10-3 to TRBJ2-7; maybe TRBD2 (6 bases). Germline V CDR1 and CDR2: ENHRY, SYGVKD. Trimming pared 7 bases from V and 3 bases from J, leaving 22 bases between. The length of the CDR3 is 16 residues. CDR3 coding DNA: TGTGCCATCACCCAGATAGAAGGTCAGGGAGGCTACGAGCAGTACTTC. It is translated as CAITQIEGQGGYEQYF.

The chain joins TRBV2 to TRBJ2-2, with a possible D match to TRBD2 (5 bases). The CDR3 is 15 residues long. In germline, CDR1 is SNHLY, CDR2 FYNNEI. Trimming took 0 bases from V and 1 from J, leaving 6 bases between them. CDR3 amino acids: CASSEAAGNTGELFF. The CDR3 DNA follows: TGTGCCAGCAGTGAAGCCGCGGGGAACACCGGGGAGCTGTTTTTT.

This clone was seen only a few times. V usage is TRBV19 and J usage is TRBJ2-5, with D hard to call. CDR3 length: 15 residues. CDR1 and CDR2 (germline): LNHDA, SQIVND (reference sequence). V was cut by 7 bases and J by 3 bases, with 18 bases left in between. This chain's CDR3 is CASKGHGLGKETQYF. The CDR3 region has the DNA TGTGCCAGTAAAGGTCATGGTCTGGGAAAAGAGACCCAGTACTTC.

The V and J genes are TRBV5-1 and TRBJ2-3; 12 nucleotides align to TRBD2. The trim removed 3 bases at V and 2 bases at J, leaving 4 bases unmatched. This CDR3 spans 16 amino acids. Per germline, CDR1 SGHRS and CDR2 YFSETQ. CDR3 DNA: TGCGCCAGCAGCTCTGGACTAGCGGGGATCACAGATACGCAGTATTTT. Translation gives CASSSGLAGITDTQYF.

The chain links TRBV4-3 to TRBJ1-2; D gene uncertain. V lost 0 bases and J 4 bases, leaving 15 bases between the germline ends. The CDR3 runs to 16 residues. Germline V gene data show CDR1 as LGHNA and CDR2 as YSLEER. CDR3 coding DNA: TGCGCCAGCAGCCAAGATAGAAGTGGGCTGGGCTATGGCTACACCTTC. This codes for CASSQDRSGLGYGYTF.

The chain carries TRBV5-6 and TRBJ1-6, with TRBD1 as a possible D gene (5 bases). The CDR3 contains 17 residues. V lost 4 bases, J lost 4 bases, and 18 bases lay in between. CDR1 SGHDT and CDR2 YYEEEE come from the germline V gene. Here the CDR3 reads CASSGDGVLSYNSPLHF. The CDR3 DNA reads as TGTGCCAGCAGCGGGGACGGAGTCCTTTCGTATAATTCACCCCTCCACTTT. The whole variable domain, filled in from reference TRBV5-6 and TRBJ1-6, reads DAGVTQSPTHLIKTRGQQVTLRCSPKSGHDTVSWYQQALGQGPQFIFQYYEEEERQRGNFPDRFSGHQFPNYSSELNVNALLLGDSALYLCASSGDGVLSYNSPLHFGNGTRLTVT.

The chain recombines TRBV4-1 with TRBJ2-7; 8 nucleotides match TRBD2. The V segment lost 3 bases and the J segment 5 bases; nucleotides outside the gene matches: 9. The CDR3 length is 15 residues. CDR1 and CDR2 (germline): MGHRA, YSYEKL. The DNA of the CDR3 is TGCGCCAGCAGCCAGCGCGGGGGGCCTCCCAACGAGCAGTACTTC. Translating gives CASSQRGGPPNEQYF.

The genes are TRBV25-1 and TRBJ1-6, with unresolved D. Trimming removed 3 bases at V and 11 bases at J, with 11 bases between. The CDR3 totals 13 residues. Germline V gene sequence: CDR1 MGHDK, CDR2 SYGVNS. Written as DNA, the CDR3 is TGTGCCAGCAGTGAGTCGGGAAGAGCACCCCTCCACTTT. Translation: CASSESGRAPLHF.

The sample holds a few counts of this clone. The chain links TRBV19 to TRBJ2-1; maybe TRBD1 (7 bases). V dropped 6 bases and J dropped 4 bases, with 16 bases sitting between them. Germline CDR1 is LNHDA and CDR2 is SQIVND (reference sequence). This CDR3 is 15 amino acids long. CDR3 sequence (DNA): TGTGCCAGTAGGACCAGGGGGGAGCTTTACAATGAGCAGTTCTTC. It translates to CASRTRGELYNEQFF.

The V call is TRBV6-5, the J call TRBJ1-1; 8 nucleotides match TRBD1. Germline V gene sequence: CDR1 MNHEY, CDR2 SVGAGI. This CDR3 is built from 14 residues. V gave up 5 bases and J gave up 3 bases; unmatched junction bases: 5. The CDR3 spells CASSQETGDTEAFF. CDR3 DNA: TGTGCCAGCAGTCAGGAGACAGGGGACACTGAAGCTTTCTTT.

The chain joins TRBV2 to TRBJ2-5, with 9 bases that match TRBD1. V dropped 7 bases and J dropped 1; count of bases not matched to a gene: 7. CDR3 length equals 15 residues. Germline lookup yields CDR1 SNHLY and CDR2 FYNNEI. CDR3 protein: CASKTGTGLQETQYF. CDR3 coding DNA: TGTGCCAGCAAAACCGGGACAGGGCTCCAAGAGACCCAGTACTTC.

The chain uses TRBV30 and TRBJ1-5, with TRBD1 matching over 7 bases. CDR1 GTSNPN and CDR2 SVGIG come from the germline V gene (reference sequence). The CDR3 covers 12 residues. V was pared by 1 base and J by 9 bases, with 3 bases of the junction left unmatched. In nucleotides, the CDR3 is TGTGCCTGGAGTGGACAGGGCGGGCCCCAGCATTTT. This sequence encodes CAWSGQGGPQHF.

The chain carries TRBV28 and TRBJ1-3, with D possibly matching TRBD1 (6 bases). The germline V gene encodes CDR1 MDHEN and CDR2 SYDVKM. The V end was cut by 6 bases, the J end by 0 bases, with 9 bases between. This CDR3 has 14 residues. This CDR3 reads CASSRGRSGNTIYF. CDR3 nucleotide sequence: TGTGCCAGCAGCAGGGGACGCTCTGGAAACACCATATATTTT. Combining the CDR3 with reference TRBV28 and TRBJ1-3 gives the whole variable domain DVKVTQSSRYLVKRTGEKVFLECVQDMDHENMFWYRQDPGLGLRLIYFSYDVKMKEKGDIPEGYSVSREKKERFSLILESASTNQTSMYLCASSRGRSGNTIYFGEGSWLTVV.

The chain uses TRBV15 and TRBJ2-7; D remains unclear. Germline lookup yields CDR1 LNHNV and CDR2 YYDKDF (reference sequence). Trimming took 3 bases from V and 6 from J, leaving 6 bases between them. The CDR3 loop spans 11 amino acids. CDR3 coding DNA: TGTGCCACCAGCAGGGAAACCGAGCAGTACTTC. It is translated as CATSRETEQYF.

J is TRBJ2-3 and V is TRBV4-3; tentatively, D is TRBD1 (6 bases). Germline CDR1 and CDR2: LGHNA and YSLEER. V lost 3 bases and J 0 bases, leaving 13 bases between the germline ends. The CDR3 is 16 residues long. The CDR3 is CASSQDTGFSTDTQYF. In DNA, the CDR3 is TGCGCCAGCAGCCAGGATACAGGGTTCAGCACAGATACGCAGTATTTT.

This clone was counted between two and nine times. The V gene is TRBV2, the J gene TRBJ2-1; D is perhaps TRBD2 (6 bases). This CDR3 contains 12 residues. Germline assignment: CDR1 SNHLY and CDR2 FYNNEI. V lost 2 bases to trimming and J lost 14 bases, with 13 bases between them. CDR3 DNA: TGTGCCAGCAGTGAATCTTTTAGGGAGGAGTTCTTC. Translating gives CASSESFREEFF.

This chain joins TRBV2 and TRBJ2-7; D possibly uses TRBD1 or TRBD2 (6 bases each). The CDR3 is 13 amino acids. The V end lost 11 bases, the J end lost 4 bases, and 18 bases lay between the germline ends. Germline-derived CDR1 and CDR2 are SNHLY and FYNNEI. The DNA for the CDR3 is TGTGCCGCGGACCGGGGGCGTGAATACGAGCAGTACTTC. This encodes CAADRGREYEQYF.

CDR3 bases: TGTGCCAGCAGCTCACTCATAGAGGATACGCAGTATTTT. This sequence encodes CASSSLIEDTQYF. V gene TRBV7-2 combines with J gene TRBJ2-3, with unresolved D. The CDR3 consists of 13 residues. Per germline, CDR1 SGHTA and CDR2 FQGNSA. Trimming cost V 4 bases and J 6 bases, with 11 bases left between them.

This clone was counted only a few times. V gene TRBV27 combines with J gene TRBJ1-5, with D perhaps TRBD1 (5 bases). CDR1 and CDR2 (germline): MNHEY, SMNVEV (reference sequence). The germline V and J ends were trimmed by 1 base and 7 bases, with 11 bases remaining between them. The CDR3 totals 14 residues. The CDR3 spells CASSLYGGDQPQHF. As DNA, the CDR3 is TGTGCCAGCAGTTTATATGGGGGTGACCAGCCCCAGCATTTT.